This T cell receptor (beta chain) was obtained from a study of T cells after yellow fever vaccination. TCRdb fed the 5' RACE reads into MiXCR, producing one record per CDR3 protein. The sample lists hundreds of thousands of distinct CDR3 sequences, around 12% occurring once. The J segment lost 4 bases and the V segment lost 1 base, leaving 11 bases of the junction unmatched. The length of the CDR3 is 17 residues. CDR1 and CDR2 (germline): DFQATT, SNEGSKA (reference sequence). This clonotype occurred a few times. This chain uses TRBV20-1 with TRBJ2-7; TRBD1 agrees at 12 bases. The sample was PBMCs, taken on the day of the yellow fever booster vaccination. The origin of this receptor is a man aged 25-45 years who received the YFV17D yellow fever vaccine. The CDR3 sequence: CSARVVIPGQGAYEQYF. The DNA of the CDR3 is TGCAGTGCTAGAGTGGTGATACCGGGACAGGGGGCATACGAGCAGTACTTC.